What follows describes a single T cell receptor (beta chain). Its antigen is unidentified. This sample is drawn from a study of CD4 T cells in relation to SARS-CoV-2 and coronaviruses. Study-wide findings and caveats: Samples before the pandemic and after infection were not matched within any donor.

Here immunoSEQ multiplex PCR was the method, and the copy in TCRdb shows in-frame clones only, minus some. This table has about 16,000 clones, around 78% appearing once. The unexposed donors gave CD4+ T cells in about 2011-2018, prior to COVID-19. After 10 to 11 days of culture, CD4+ T cells were isolated. Cells permitting, SARS-CoV-2 S/N and four cold-coronavirus spikes were tested on unexposed-donor CD4+ T cells. Trimming took 2 bases from V and 0 from J, leaving 1 base between them. CDR3 size: 12 residues. Germline CDR1 is SGHNT and CDR2 is YENEEA. This receptor was identified in a human donor in good health. This chain uses TRBV11-3 with TRBJ2-5; D unresolved. Sequenced sample: CD4+ T cells from PBMCs, cultured in vitro. In nucleotides, the CDR3 is TGTGCCAGCAGCTTAAACCAAGAGACCCAGTACTTC. The encoded protein is CASSLNQETQYF.